Listed here are 11 T cell receptor beta chains from one sample, sequenced in a study of blood T cell repertoires in COVID-19. Produced via immunoSEQ multiplex PCR; TCRdb's table is partial and in-frame only. The sample shows about 150,000 clones, 65% to 85% of them seen only once. Sequences were obtained from peripheral blood. These receptors all stem from a woman aged 80 or older with acute or convalescent COVID-19.

V gene TRBV19 combines with J gene TRBJ1-2; 9 bases match TRBD1. V lost 6 bases, J lost 4 bases, and 0 bases stayed unmatched. The germline CDR1 and CDR2 sequences are LNHDA and SQIVND (reference sequence). This CDR3 is built from 12 residues. The CDR3 reads CASRQGAYGYTF. The CDR3 DNA sequence: TGTGCCAGTAGACAGGGGGCCTATGGCTACACCTTC.

CDR3 coding DNA: TGTGCCAGTACCCCGGGGGACGCATTAGCCAAAAACATTCAGTACTTC. Protein sequence: CASTPGDALAKNIQYF. This chain joins TRBV19 and TRBJ2-4, with a possible D match to TRBD2 (6 bases). Per the germline V gene, CDR1 is LNHDA and CDR2 is SQIVND (reference sequence). With 7 bases removed from V and 0 bases from J, the gap between germline ends came to 16 bases. This CDR3 region has 16 residues.

This chain joins TRBV6-5 and TRBJ2-2, with D tentatively TRBD1 (6 bases). The CDR3 is 13 amino acids. V lost 7 bases, J lost 7 bases, and 13 bases lay in between. Per the germline V gene, CDR1 is MNHEY and CDR2 is SVGAGI. CDR3 nucleotide sequence: TGTGCCAGCACCAGGACAGCCGGCGGGGAGCTGTTTTTT. Amino acid sequence: CASTRTAGGELFF.

This clone is a singleton in its sample. The rearrangement uses TRBV25-1 and TRBJ2-2; D possibly corresponds to TRBD1 (5 bases). V lost 0 bases to trimming and J lost 0 bases, with 11 bases between them. The CDR3 is made up of 17 amino acids. From germline, CDR1 is MGHDK and CDR2 SYGVNS. CDR3 sequence reads: CASSEYRQGANTGELFF. The CDR3 DNA reads TGTGCCAGCAGTGAATATCGGCAGGGCGCGAACACCGGGGAGCTGTTTTTT.

This clone was detected only once. The conserved phenylalanine or tryptophan is not found at the CDR3 terminus, so this likely reflects a read error. The DNA is left out, because the CDR3 cannot be placed on it with certainty; the CDR3 is given as TCRdb lists it. V gene TRBV3-1 (or the pseudogene TRBV3-2) combines with J gene TRBJ2-3; the table's TRBD2 call for D was not verified on the DNA. Termini included, the CDR3 measures 11 amino acids. Germline lookup yields CDR1 LGHDT and CDR2 YNNKEL (reference sequence). CDR3 residues: CASSQSREIYL.

The chain links TRBV5-1 to TRBJ1-4, with TRBD1 as a possible D gene (5 bases). Germline CDR1 is SGHRS and CDR2 is YFSETQ. The V gene lost 0 bases and the J gene lost 1 base, with 7 bases spanning the gap. There are 15 residues in the CDR3. DNA of the CDR3: TGCGCCAGCAGCTTGGCCCAGGGAACTAATGAAAAACTGTTTTTT. Protein product: CASSLAQGTNEKLFF.

The chain uses TRBV3-1 (or the pseudogene TRBV3-2) and TRBJ2-1; 14 bases map to TRBD2. Trimming cost V 0 bases and J 3 bases; bases outside gene matches: 1. This CDR3 is built from 17 residues. The germline V gene has CDR1 LGHDT and CDR2 YNNKEL (reference sequence). In DNA, the CDR3 is TGTGCCAGCAGCCAAGATGGGACTAGCGGGAGCTACAATGAGCAGTTCTTC. Encoded protein: CASSQDGTSGSYNEQFF.

The V and J genes are TRBV5-6 and TRBJ2-7, with a possible D match to TRBD1 (5 bases). Germline CDR1 reads SGHDT; CDR2 reads YYEEEE. With 0 bases removed from V and 4 bases from J, the gap between germline ends came to 11 bases. This CDR3 has 14 residues. CDR3 protein: CASSLGQTNYEQYF. The CDR3 nucleotides are TGTGCCAGCAGCTTGGGACAGACCAATTACGAGCAGTACTTC.

This clone was recorded once. The CDR3 region is CASSNPAETQYF. The CDR3 DNA is TGTGCCAGTAGTAACCCTGCGGAGACCCAGTACTTC. The genes are TRBV19 and TRBJ2-5; D gene uncertain. Germline lookup yields CDR1 LNHDA and CDR2 SQIVND (reference sequence). V was cut by 4 bases and J by 5 bases, with 8 bases left in between. The CDR3 loop spans 12 amino acids.

The gene calls are TRBV7-3 and TRBJ2-1, with 8 positions matching TRBD1. CDR1 SGHTA and CDR2 FQGTGA come from the germline V gene. There are 14 residues in the CDR3. V shed 0 bases, J shed 9 bases, and the junction held 4 bases outside the gene matches. CDR3 sequence reads: CASSLTQGVSEQFF. The CDR3 DNA reads TGTGCCAGCAGCTTAACACAGGGGGTATCTGAGCAGTTCTTC.

The chain couples TRBV5-1 to TRBJ1-1; 8 nucleotides match TRBD1. With V trimmed by 5 bases and J by 7 bases, 7 bases remained unmatched. The CDR3 runs 13 residues. Germline values: CDR1 SGHRS, CDR2 YFSETQ. CDR3 region: CASRDQGAGEAFF. The CDR3 region has the DNA TGCGCCAGCAGAGACCAGGGGGCCGGTGAAGCTTTCTTT.